This T cell receptor beta chain was profiled in a study of blood T cell dynamics during melanoma immunotherapy. Whole-study context: Standard first-line treatment here was pembrolizumab or nivolumab plus ipilimumab in metastatic melanoma.

Regarding time point: pre-treatment baseline. TCRdb's table, derived via immunoSEQ multiplex PCR, lists solely in-frame clones and lacks some. The table records some 760 clones, about 89% of them present only once. A remark on this clone: No antigen is known for it.

The study, taken as a whole, reports: The study could not tell melanoma-specific clones from general immune activation. Disease-control patients, not progressors, showed rising cfDNA rearrangement scores by W3.

The V end was cut by 3 bases, the J end by 3 bases, with 6 bases between. Germline CDR1 is LNHDA and CDR2 is SQIVND (reference sequence). The CDR3 runs 12 residues. The sequence came from a human donor with melanoma. The chain has TRBV19 and TRBJ2-7; D gene unclear. The material was cell-free DNA from blood, obtained from a patient treated with checkpoint blockade. The CDR3 bases are TGTGCCAGTAGTATTAATGGCTACGAGCAGTACTTC. Protein sequence: CASSINGYEQYF.